The following is a TCR beta chain sequence with its context. With random hexamers, reverse transcription was performed on about 0.5 to 1 ug of RNA. TCRdb called the immunoSEQ multiplex PCR reads again in MiXCR, with one record for every CDR3 protein. The table records about 100,000 distinct CDR3 sequences, roughly 96% of them present only once. The junction had 4 bases not matched to a gene; V was cut back by 0 bases and J by 7 bases. This CDR3 contains 15 residues. Germline values: CDR1 MNHEY, CDR2 SVGAGI. The data stem from a study of CD8 T cells in Susac syndrome. The sequenced sample consisted of CD8+ T cells from PBMCs. V usage is TRBV6-5 and J usage is TRBJ2-1, with 9 bases identical to TRBD1. The clonotype was recovered from a human donor with Susac syndrome. Here the CDR3 reads CASSYSRQGGNEQFF. CDR3 DNA: TGTGCCAGCAGTTACTCACGACAGGGGGGAAATGAGCAGTTCTTC.